This T cell receptor (beta chain) emerged from a study of blood T cell repertoires in COVID-19. Sequencing used immunoSEQ multiplex PCR; TCRdb keeps in-frame clones, though not all of them. In the table there are about 330,000 clones, about 92% of which are singletons. The J segment lost 2 bases and the V segment lost 4 bases, leaving 5 bases of the junction unmatched. Germline lookup yields CDR1 SGDLS and CDR2 YYNGEE. CDR3 length: 15 amino acids. Sequenced sample: PBMCs or T cells enriched from blood (not recorded which). The chain couples TRBV9 to TRBJ2-1; TRBD2 matches 8 bases. The receptor was derived from a woman in her 30s who had recovered from COVID-19. The CDR3 spells CASSQSGGPYNEQFF. In DNA, the CDR3 is TGTGCCAGCAGCCAAAGCGGGGGACCCTACAATGAGCAGTTCTTC.